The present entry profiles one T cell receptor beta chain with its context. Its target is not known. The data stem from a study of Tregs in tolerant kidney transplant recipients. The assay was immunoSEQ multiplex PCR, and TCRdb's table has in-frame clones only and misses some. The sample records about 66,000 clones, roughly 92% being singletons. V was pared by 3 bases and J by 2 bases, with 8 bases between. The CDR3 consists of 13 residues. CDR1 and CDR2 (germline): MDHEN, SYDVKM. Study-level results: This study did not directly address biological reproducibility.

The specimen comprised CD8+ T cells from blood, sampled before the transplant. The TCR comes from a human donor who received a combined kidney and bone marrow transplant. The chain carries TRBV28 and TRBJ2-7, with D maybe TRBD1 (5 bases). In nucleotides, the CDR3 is TGTGCCAGCAGTTTCCAGGGAACCTACGAGCAGTACTTC. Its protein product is CASSFQGTYEQYF.